The entry that follows covers one T cell receptor beta chain sequence. Antigen specificity is unknown. Treatment denoted: oral pan-JAK inhibitor, 5-10 mg twice daily. Sorting separated CD4+ and CD8+ T cells out of PBMCs. Sequencing relied on a cDNA template that was reverse transcribed from extracted RNA. The protocol was immunoSEQ multiplex PCR, while the TCRdb copy is restricted to in-frame clones and leaves out a portion. The profile covers about 64,000 clones, with under 60% appearing a single time and roughly 22% taken by the ten largest. The data belong to a study of CD8+ T cells in alopecia areata. Looking at the study overall: In an open-label trial, patients got 5 to 10 mg tofacitinib twice daily. Findings of the study overall: Patients showed less clear TCR sequence sharing than mice, possibly partly because of HLA diversity.

Losses at the gene ends were 4 bases for V and 6 bases for J; bases not matched to a gene: 7. Germline CDR1 is SQVTM and CDR2 is ANQGSEA. CDR3 length equals 14 residues. The clonotype comes from a human donor with alopecia areata. The input for sequencing was CD8+ T cells sorted from blood, taken at approximately week 36, from a patient treated with tofacitinib. This chain links TRBV29-1 with TRBJ2-2, with 8 bases identical to TRBD1. CDR3 sequence: CSVGGQGAAGELFF. CDR3 coding DNA: TGCAGCGTTGGGGGGCAGGGGGCGGCCGGGGAGCTGTTTTTT.